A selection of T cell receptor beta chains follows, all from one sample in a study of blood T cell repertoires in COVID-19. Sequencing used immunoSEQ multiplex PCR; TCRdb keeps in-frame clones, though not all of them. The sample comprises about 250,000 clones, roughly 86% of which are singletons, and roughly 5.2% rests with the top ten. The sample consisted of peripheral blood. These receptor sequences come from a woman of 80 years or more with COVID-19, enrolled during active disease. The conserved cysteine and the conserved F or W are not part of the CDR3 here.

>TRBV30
AWSTGVSTEAF
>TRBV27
ASRRTGANEKLF
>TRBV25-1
ASSEVQNNEQF
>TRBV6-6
ASLRDSTNQPQH
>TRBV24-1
ATSDPRGPGNTIY
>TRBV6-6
ATGLAGELQETQY
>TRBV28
ASSDSSFGYT
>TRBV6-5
ASSYSTGAQWGAF
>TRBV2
ASREDRVAYNEQF
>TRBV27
ASSLRGVNTEAF
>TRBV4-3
ASSQFVDIAYEQY
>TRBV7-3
ASSAGGPMSTGELF
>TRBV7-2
ASSFGGGTKETQY
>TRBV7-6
ASSLGIYNEQF
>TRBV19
ASNHEGATNEKLF
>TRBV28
ASSLGALNTEAF
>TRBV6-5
ASTRTSGGKKEQF
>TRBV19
ASSIGPIGYGYT
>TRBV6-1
ASSSWTAQETQY
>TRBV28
ASRTPPGTQY
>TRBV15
ATSREPGGYGYT
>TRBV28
ASSSEGGEGYEQY